The count of the clone carrying this T cell receptor (beta chain) is one. It was with 60 Vbeta and 13 Jbeta primers that the PCR ran. Generated by immunoSEQ multiplex PCR, the TCRdb table keeps only in-frame clones and is missing some. Of 140,000 to 150,000 clones listed, approximately 79% are singletons. The sample originates from a study of cytomegalovirus exposure and HLA in healthy donors. The sequenced sample was PBMCs. The source of this sequence is a woman aged 25 to 39 in good health and CMV-seronegative.

The CDR3 loop reads CASSTRDRGISSTDTQYF. The DNA of the CDR3 is TGTGCCAGCAGTACCAGGGACAGGGGTATTTCTAGCACAGATACGCAGTATTTT. The chain employs TRBV27 and TRBJ2-3; 10 bases align to TRBD1. The CDR3 spans 18 residues. V shed 5 bases, J shed 0 bases, and the junction held 11 bases outside the gene matches. Germline CDR1 reads MNHEY; CDR2 reads SMNVEV (reference sequence).